This is a list of T cell receptor beta chains from one sample in a study of cytomegalovirus exposure and HLA in healthy donors. Repertoires were generated with immunoSEQ multiplex PCR, while TCRdb's copy carries only in-frame clones and drops some. This table holds 150,000 or so clones, 70% found once. The sequencing sample was made of PBMCs. The receptors shown here come from a young man in good health and CMV-seropositive. Each CDR3 is given with its conserved first and last residue. The order of the fields is clone size, J gene, V gene, D gene, CDR3 DNA, CDR3 protein. D genes are given only for firm matches. A row's size may be missing; if present it is once, few, many or a size class.

clone size: NA; J gene: TRBJ2-3; V gene: TRBV7-3; D gene: NA; CDR3 DNA: TGTGCCAGCAGCCCCATCGGAGATACGCAGTATTTT; CDR3 protein: CASSPIGDTQYF
clone size: NA; J gene: TRBJ2-4; V gene: TRBV29-1; D gene: TRBD1; CDR3 DNA: TGCAGCGTTAGACAGGGGGCAAAAAACATTCAGTACTTC; CDR3 protein: CSVRQGAKNIQYF
clone size: NA; J gene: TRBJ1-3; V gene: TRBV5-4; D gene: TRBD1; CDR3 DNA: TGTGCCAGCAGCTCTGACAGGGCAGGAAACACCATATATTTT; CDR3 protein: CASSSDRAGNTIYF
clone size: NA; J gene: TRBJ1-2; V gene: TRBV4-1; D gene: TRBD1; CDR3 DNA: TGCGCCAGCAGCCAAGAACTTGACAGGGCTCGGTATGGCTACACCTTC; CDR3 protein: CASSQELDRARYGYTF
clone size: few; J gene: TRBJ1-1; V gene: TRBV30; D gene: NA; CDR3 DNA: TGTGCCTGGAGTGTAAGGGGCTTGGCTGAAGCTTTCTTT; CDR3 protein: CAWSVRGLAEAFF
clone size: NA; J gene: TRBJ1-2; V gene: TRBV5-4; D gene: TRBD1; CDR3 DNA: TGTGCCAGCAGTTCGGGACAGTCGGCACGCAACTATGGCTACACCTTC; CDR3 protein: CASSSGQSARNYGYTF
clone size: NA; J gene: TRBJ2-5; V gene: TRBV5-1; D gene: NA; CDR3 DNA: TGCGCCAGCAGCTACGGACTCAGCCACCGTGTGGAGACCCAGTACTTC; CDR3 protein: CASSYGLSHRVETQYF
clone size: NA; J gene: TRBJ1-4; V gene: TRBV4-1; D gene: TRBD1; CDR3 DNA: TGCGCCAGCAGCCCCGGGACAGAAACAACTAATGAAAAACTGTTTTTT; CDR3 protein: CASSPGTETTNEKLFF
clone size: NA; J gene: TRBJ1-2; V gene: TRBV30; D gene: TRBD1; CDR3 DNA: TGTGCCTGGAGTCCGACAGGGGCGGAGGGCTACACCTTC; CDR3 protein: CAWSPTGAEGYTF
clone size: NA; J gene: TRBJ1-5; V gene: TRBV19; D gene: TRBD1; CDR3 DNA: TGTGCCAGTAGTATCGACCCAGGGGGTGGGCCCCAGCATTTT; CDR3 protein: CASSIDPGGGPQHF
clone size: NA; J gene: TRBJ2-5; V gene: TRBV6-1; D gene: NA; CDR3 DNA: TGTGCCAGCAGTGAAGTCGGGAGAGAGACCCAGTACTTC; CDR3 protein: CASSEVGRETQYF